This T cell receptor beta chain was retrieved from a study of blood T cells in healthy people across ages. A J-beta primer mix and a sample-barcoded 5' primer were used in a second PCR of roughly 6 to 11 cycles. With 12 random nucleotides, a template-switch adaptor tagged each individual cDNA molecule. TCRdb independently ran MiXCR on the 5' RACE reads; one entry per CDR3 protein. The table lists 650,000 to 1,000,000 distinct CDR3 sequences, under 40% of them singletons. The study drew donors from healthy Caucasian individuals in Russia aged roughly 6 to 90. Every sample had a minimum of 6.5 million PBMCs isolated. The extraction recovered at least 5.5 micrograms of total RNA per sample. This CDR3 contains 15 residues. Germline lookup yields CDR1 SGHDT and CDR2 YYEEEE.

The sample consisted of blood. The chain couples TRBV5-6 to TRBJ2-7; D not resolved. The J call is in doubt because the DNA end fits TRBJ2-4 better. This clonotype was obtained from a man aged 18-30 years in good health. This CDR3 is CASSLGAVRINIQYF. The CDR3 region has the DNA TGTGCCAGCAGCTTGGGGGCGGTTCGAATAAACATTCAGTACTTC.